Given below is one T cell receptor beta chain in context. This clonotype was counted between two and nine times. The antigen it binds to is not known. One base away there is no much larger clone; base qualities are not given. The sequencer listed for this sample is Illumina NovaSeq 6000. TCRalpha and TCRbeta cDNA libraries were constructed by 5'RACE with constant-segment primers, with sample barcodes and unique molecular identifiers being introduced. RNA was extracted from every sample with Trizol reagent. Library amplification was performed in two PCR steps, and a second sample barcode and Illumina TruSeq adapters were introduced in the second step. Libraries were sequenced on an Illumina NovaSeq with 2 x 150 bp paired-end reads. For the original study's pipeline: Demultiplexing of reads and collapsing into UMI-guided consensus sequences were performed with migec v1.2.7. Using mixcr v2.1.11, the UMI consensuses were aligned to TRA and TRB V and J templates and assembled into clonotypes. Clonotypes were classified as expanded or contracted when called significant by both edgeR and NoisET, with noise models trained on biological replicates. For edgeR calls, a false discovery rate-adjusted p below 0.01 and a log2 fold-change threshold of 1 were applied. As an exploratory analysis of dynamics, PCA with hierarchical clustering was applied to max-normalized trajectories of the 1000 most abundant clonotypes. Each responding clone was given a CD4 or CD8 phenotype based on the CD4+ and CD8+ repertoires, which had been sequenced separately. TCRdb redid the processing of the public reads, applying fastp at Q25 and MiXCR, and retained in-frame beta chains. Every CDR3 protein is listed once, alongside the most common genes and DNA of its rows. TCRdb assigned the V and J calls; the authors' analysis was not used. This sample is represented by 350,000 to 450,000 distinct CDR3 sequences; 15% to 20% of them were singletons. The ten largest make up roughly 8% of the sample.

The data belong to a study of T-cell memory formation after mild COVID-19 listed by TCRdb under 2021. The study in broad terms: Most TCR sequence clusters were specific to one of the two donors. In two donors, T-cell clones that expanded and contracted after mild COVID-19 were followed by sequencing TCRalpha and TCRbeta repertoires longitudinally. The cohort comprised two young, previously healthy adult volunteers, one female and one male.

The CDR3 starts with the cysteine, ends with the phenylalanine, and has 17 residues. CDR3 DNA only is kept here, 51 bases in frame from base 1. V is pruned by 2 bases and J by 2 bases, leaving 11 bases of the junction without a gene match. Via the germline V gene, CDR1 is SNHLY and CDR2 FYNNEI. PBMCs were isolated by Ficoll-Paque density gradient centrifugation. General study outcomes and caveats: SARS-CoV-2 specificity was not confirmed for the second-wave clones peaking on day 37. Contracting CD4+ clones appeared mostly in the CM and EM memory subsets, whereas CD8+ clones were enriched in EMRA. Only a couple of mild cases were covered in the study, and larger cohorts including severe cases with pre-infection samples were considered necessary. Some responding clones were found in pre-infection memory, which suggests that pre-existing cross-reactive memory T cells took part in the SARS-CoV-2 response. Balanced CD4/CD8 phenotypes were observed for clones contracting from day 15 to 85, whereas a bias towards CD4+ was observed for a second wave of clones expanding from day 15 to 37.

The sample was PBMCs or a T cell subset sorted from them (not recorded which). The receptor chain draws on TRBV2 and TRBJ2-7; 8 junctional bases match TRBD2. The TCR comes from an adult woman who had mild COVID-19 (a few samples of this study predate the infection). The sample titles of this study are shuffled in the database, so cell type and time point are left out; the donor was told from shared clones. Here the CDR3 is given as CASSEWVGSGKTYEQYF. The DNA is TGTGCCAGCAGTGAATGGGTGGGTAGCGGGAAGACCTACGAGCAGTACTTC. The CDR3, completed at both ends by the reference TRBV2 and TRBJ2-7 genes, gives the full variable domain EPEVTQTPSHQVTQMGQEVILRCVPISNHLYFYWYRQILGQKVEFLVSFYNNEISEKSEIFDDQFSVERPDGSNFTLKIRSTKLEDSAMYFCASSEWVGSGKTYEQYFGPGTRLTVT.